A single sample is the source of the 27 T cell receptor beta chains below, sequenced in a study of T cells in localized non-small cell lung cancer (dated by TCRdb to 2019 to 2021). Receptors were amplified or captured by the immunoSEQ multiplex PCR assay. TCRdb carries this immuneACCESS record with in-frame sequences only. Its versions omit some clonotypes, under half of them owing to an unresolved V gene in the studies checked, with the rest unexplained. A total of 35,000 to 40,000 clones appear in this sample, around 85% of them only once. The ten largest clonotypes hold around 6.4% of the sample. The source was peripheral blood, collected before any cancer treatment. The receptors stem from a man aged 35 to 69 with stage I lung adenocarcinoma.

The chain carries TRBV7-2 and TRBJ1-1; D is undetermined. The ends were cut back, 0 bases at V and 1 base at J, with 9 bases in the middle. Germline V gives CDR1 SGHTA, CDR2 FQGNSA. The CDR3 is made up of 15 amino acids. Here the CDR3 reads CASSLAPGGNTEAFF. CDR3 DNA sequence: TGTGCCAGCAGCTTAGCGCCGGGCGGGAACACTGAAGCTTTCTTT.

The rearrangement links TRBV15 to TRBJ2-7; possible D gene TRBD1, 6 bases. This CDR3 region has 13 residues. The V gene lost 3 bases and the J gene lost 7 bases, with 13 bases spanning the gap. Germline CDR1 and CDR2: LNHNV and YYDKDF (reference sequence). CDR3 sequence (DNA): TGTGCCACCAGCAGCAGTGACAGGCCAGAGCAGTACTTC. Amino acid sequence: CATSSSDRPEQYF.

The rearrangement uses TRBV4-2 and TRBJ1-4; 9 bases are shared with TRBD1. Germline V gene data show CDR1 as LGHNA and CDR2 as YNFKEQ. V was pared by 4 bases and J by 5 bases, with 8 bases of the junction left unmatched. The CDR3 covers 16 residues. For the CDR3, the DNA is TGTGCCAGCAGCCCCGGACAGGGGAGAGAAAATGAAAAACTGTTTTTT. Its protein product is CASSPGQGRENEKLFF.

The genes are TRBV6-1 and TRBJ2-3; tentative D call: TRBD2 (6 bases). The germline CDR1 and CDR2 sequences are MNHNS and SASEGT. V was pared by 3 bases and J by 8 bases, with 18 bases between. This CDR3 spans 15 amino acids. DNA of the CDR3: TGTGCCAGCAGTGAGATCCGGGACTCAATTTCTACGCAGTATTTT. The encoded protein is CASSEIRDSISTQYF.

The chain combines TRBV5-5 with TRBJ2-7; D possibly corresponds to TRBD1 (6 bases). The ends were cut back, 3 bases at V and 3 bases at J, with 19 bases in the middle. Germline CDR1 SGHKS, CDR2 YYEKEE (reference sequence). CDR3 size: 16 residues. CDR3 in amino acids: CASSWAIQGISYEQYF. The CDR3 DNA follows: TGTGCCAGCAGCTGGGCGATACAGGGAATTAGCTACGAGCAGTACTTC.

The rearrangement uses TRBV9 and TRBJ1-2; 7 nucleotides align to TRBD1. This CDR3 region has 15 residues. Germline V gene sequence: CDR1 SGDLS, CDR2 YYNGEE. The junction had 9 bases not matched to a gene; V was cut back by 4 bases and J by 3 bases. Written as DNA, the CDR3 is TGTGCCAGCAGCCCCCATGCCGGGACAGACTATGGCTACACCTTC. Translation: CASSPHAGTDYGYTF.

The gene calls are TRBV10-3 and TRBJ2-7; 14 nucleotides match TRBD2. V was pared by 6 bases and J by 6 bases, with 10 bases of the junction left unmatched. CDR1 and CDR2 (germline): ENHRY, SYGVKD. The CDR3 totals 16 residues. As DNA, the CDR3 is TGTGCCATCAGAGTCGGGACTAGCGGGAGTAGGGGCGAGCAGTACTTC. It yields the protein CAIRVGTSGSRGEQYF.

This rearrangement joins TRBV9 to TRBJ2-3; D is uncertain. This CDR3 is 15 amino acids long. The ends were cut back, 0 bases at V and 0 bases at J, with 8 bases in the middle. The germline CDR1 and CDR2 sequences are SGDLS and YYNGEE. This CDR3 is CASSVEAKSTDTQYF. CDR3 DNA sequence: TGTGCCAGCAGCGTAGAAGCTAAGAGCACAGATACGCAGTATTTT. Together with reference TRBV9 and TRBJ2-3, the CDR3 gives the full variable domain: DSGVTQTPKHLITATGQRVTLRCSPRSGDLSVYWYQQSLDQGLQFLIQYYNGEERAKGNILERFSAQQFPDLHSELNLSSLELGDSALYFCASSVEAKSTDTQYFGPGTRLTVL.

This clone was observed a handful of times. CDR3 sequence reads: CASSQEGQGTEAFF. The CDR3 bases are TGTGCCAGCAGCCAAGAAGGACAGGGCACTGAAGCTTTCTTT. This chain joins TRBV4-2 and TRBJ1-1; 8 bases match TRBD1. Germline CDR1 LGHNA, CDR2 YNFKEQ. This CDR3 has 14 residues. The V and J ends lost 0 bases and 4 bases, in that order; junction bases with no gene match: 1.

The J gene is TRBJ1-3, the V gene TRBV4-3; tentative D call: TRBD1 (6 bases). V shed 0 bases and J shed 0 bases, with 9 bases lying between them. Germline lookup yields CDR1 LGHNA and CDR2 YSLEER. The CDR3 has 16 residues. CDR3 sequence: CASSQDTGFSGNTIYF. CDR3 DNA: TGCGCCAGCAGCCAAGATACAGGGTTCTCTGGAAACACCATATATTTT.

The chain uses TRBV11-3 and TRBJ2-3; a possible D gene is TRBD2 (6 bases). CDR3 size: 15 residues. The germline CDR1 and CDR2 sequences are SGHNT and YENEEA. Trimming shortened V by 3 bases and J by 0 bases, and 10 bases separated the two germline ends. CDR3 sequence reads: CASSFRAGSTDTQYF. In DNA, the CDR3 is TGTGCCAGCAGCTTTCGGGCGGGAAGCACAGATACGCAGTATTTT.

The genes are TRBV7-2 and TRBJ2-7; D is undetermined. Germline CDR1 reads SGHTA; CDR2 reads FQGNSA. The CDR3 loop spans 13 amino acids. Trimming shortened V by 4 bases and J by 9 bases, and 16 bases separated the two germline ends. CDR3 region: CASSSGPAGTQYF. The CDR3 DNA sequence: TGTGCCAGCAGCTCTGGGCCAGCTGGAACGCAGTACTTC. The full variable domain, in which reference TRBV7-2 and TRBJ2-7 provide the parts outside the CDR3, is GAGVSQSPSNKVTEKGKDVELRCDPISGHTALYWYRQSLGQGLEFLIYFQGNSAPDKSGLPSDRFSAERTGGSVSTLTIQRTQQEDSAVYLCASSSGPAGTQYFGPGTRLTVT.

This chain uses TRBV27 with TRBJ2-7, with 13 bases aligning to TRBD2. CDR1 and CDR2 from the germline V gene are MNHEY and SMNVEV (reference sequence). The V segment lost 6 bases and the J segment 5 bases; nucleotides outside the gene matches: 10. The CDR3 extends over 16 amino acids. The CDR3 protein is CASRLAGGPRLDEQYF. The CDR3 bases are TGTGCCAGCAGACTAGCGGGAGGGCCTCGATTGGACGAGCAGTACTTC.

CDR3 loop: CASRDPPKNYGYTF. For the CDR3, the DNA is TGTGCCAGTAGGGATCCACCCAAAAACTATGGCTACACCTTC. The rearrangement joins TRBV19 to TRBJ1-2; D uncertain. Germline CDR1 reads LNHDA; CDR2 reads SQIVND (reference sequence). Trimming left V 6 bases short and J 2 bases short, with 13 bases between. CDR3 length: 14 amino acids.

The CDR3 sequence is CSVEDRAGSYEQYF. The CDR3 DNA sequence: TGCAGCGTTGAAGATCGGGCAGGATCCTACGAGCAGTACTTC. This rearrangement joins TRBV29-1 to TRBJ2-7, with D unclear. V was clipped by 0 bases and J by 1 base, with 10 bases between them. The V gene's germline CDR1 is SQVTM and CDR2 ANQGSEA. This CDR3 has 14 amino acids.

The V call is TRBV10-3, the J call TRBJ2-3; D possibly uses TRBD1 or TRBD2 (6 bases each). Trimming cost V 3 bases and J 2 bases, with 9 bases left between them. Germline V lookup: CDR1 ENHRY, CDR2 SYGVKD. The CDR3 totals 14 residues. CDR3 protein: CAISDPGATDTQYF. CDR3 coding DNA: TGTGCCATCAGTGACCCGGGGGCCACAGATACGCAGTATTTT.

V is TRBV19 and J is TRBJ2-2; tentatively, D is TRBD1 (6 bases). Germline V gene data show CDR1 as LNHDA and CDR2 as SQIVND (reference sequence). V lost 5 bases and J 1 base, leaving 14 bases between the germline ends. The CDR3 is 16 residues long. Here the CDR3 reads CASSGPGHLNTGELFF. For the CDR3, the DNA is TGTGCCAGTAGTGGGCCGGGACACCTGAACACCGGGGAGCTGTTTTTT.

The chain is built from TRBV7-8 and TRBJ2-2, with 9 bases matching TRBD2. Germline V lookup: CDR1 SGHVS, CDR2 FQNEAQ. This CDR3 has 15 amino acids. V shed 7 bases, J shed 6 bases, and the junction held 9 bases outside the gene matches. CDR3 nucleotide sequence: TGTGCCAGCAAAGAAGCGGGAGGCGTAGCCGGGGAGCTGTTTTTT. Its protein product is CASKEAGGVAGELFF.

The chain joins TRBV6-6 to TRBJ1-5; TRBD1 is a possible D gene (6 bases). V was pared by 10 bases and J by 6 bases, with 19 bases between. CDR3 length: 14 amino acids. Per germline, CDR1 MNHNY and CDR2 SVGAGI (reference sequence). CDR3 protein: CATVAGARTQPQHF. CDR3 nucleotide sequence: TGTGCCACCGTTGCGGGGGCACGGACTCAGCCCCAGCATTTT.

The chain couples TRBV18 to TRBJ1-1; D perhaps matches TRBD1 (6 bases). CDR3 length: 16 residues. CDR1 and CDR2 (germline): KGHSH, LQKENI. Between the trimmed V and J ends, which lost 2 bases and 1 base, there was a span of 14 bases. Here the CDR3 DNA reads TGTGCCAGCTCACCAAATTTGGGGGCCGGGAACACTGAAGCTTTCTTT. Its translation: CASSPNLGAGNTEAFF.

The chain recombines TRBV4-1 with TRBJ2-1, with D unresolved. Trimming removed 4 bases at V and 0 bases at J, with 10 bases between. The CDR3 extends over 15 amino acids. Germline CDR1 is MGHRA and CDR2 is YSYEKL. In DNA form, the CDR3 reads TGCGCCAGCAGCCGAAGCTATAGCTCCTACAATGAGCAGTTCTTC. Translated: CASSRSYSSYNEQFF.

J is TRBJ2-7 and V is TRBV15; unclear D gene. Trimming removed 1 base at V and 2 bases at J, with 15 bases between. This CDR3 comprises 16 residues. Germline V CDR1 and CDR2: LNHNV, YYDKDF (reference sequence). In DNA form, the CDR3 reads TGTGCCACCAGCAGAGTAGGTCTCCTGAATGCCTACGAGCAGTACTTC. The encoded protein is CATSRVGLLNAYEQYF.

This chain links TRBV5-1 with TRBJ1-2; D ambiguous. This CDR3 spans 13 amino acids. Trimming left V 3 bases short and J 8 bases short, with 14 bases between. In germline, CDR1 is SGHRS, CDR2 YFSETQ. The chain's CDR3 is CASSSRTDSGYTF. CDR3 coding DNA: TGCGCCAGCAGCTCCAGGACGGACTCGGGCTACACCTTC.

The chain links TRBV18 to TRBJ1-3; 10 nucleotides agree with TRBD1. The germline CDR1 and CDR2 sequences are KGHSH and LQKENI. V shed 4 bases and J 1 base; nucleotides not matched to a gene: 4. The CDR3 is 16 residues long. CDR3 DNA: TGTGCCAGCTCACTTCGACAGGGGGCATCTGGAAACACCATATATTTT. Its translation: CASSLRQGASGNTIYF.

This chain links TRBV5-8 with TRBJ1-5, with TRBD1 identical over 11 bases. Germline CDR1 reads SGHTS; CDR2 reads YDEGEE. J gave up 3 bases and V 0 bases, and 8 bases lay outside the gene matches. This CDR3 comprises 18 residues. In DNA form, the CDR3 reads TGTGCCAGCAGCTTGGACCGGGACAGGGGGAGTTTCAATCAGCCCCAGCATTTT. Its protein is CASSLDRDRGSFNQPQHF.

V and J are TRBV4-1 and TRBJ2-4; unclear D gene. The CDR3 loop spans 14 amino acids. Germline V gene lookup returns CDR1 MGHRA and CDR2 YSYEKL. The V end was cut by 0 bases, the J end by 6 bases, with 9 bases between. CDR3 nucleotides: TGCGCCAGCAGCCAAGAGGACCTCGGAAACATTCAGTACTTC. Amino acids: CASSQEDLGNIQYF.

The rearrangement joins TRBV5-4 to TRBJ1-1, with unresolved D. The CDR3 spans 12 residues. The germline CDR1 and CDR2 sequences are SGHNT and YYREEE (reference sequence). Trimming left V 1 base short and J 4 bases short, with 5 bases between. The chain's CDR3 is CASSLTGTEAFF. The CDR3 coding sequence is TGTGCCAGCAGCTTGACCGGCACTGAAGCTTTCTTT. Filled out from reference TRBV5-4 and TRBJ1-1, the complete variable domain reads ETGVTQSPTHLIKTRGQQVTLRCSSQSGHNTVSWYQQALGQGPQFIFQYYREEENGRGNFPPRFSGLQFPNYSSELNVNALELDDSALYLCASSLTGTEAFFGQGTRLTVV.